This T cell receptor beta chain was sequenced in a study of PD-L1 blockade in urothelial cancer. Produced via immunoSEQ multiplex PCR; TCRdb's table is partial and in-frame only. The data show around 130,000 clones, roughly 83% seen once. The time point here: pretreatment peripheral blood. The CDR3 sequence is 15 residues long. Trimming removed 0 bases at V and 1 base at J, with 10 bases between. The germline V gene has CDR1 SGHVS and CDR2 FQNEAQ. The sequencing used PBMCs, collected around atezolizumab (anti-PD-L1) treatment. The chain couples TRBV7-8 to TRBJ2-7; D uncertain. The receptor's source is a man aged 45 to 65 with urothelial cancer. CDR3 amino acids: CASSLARVTSYEQYF. CDR3 coding DNA: TGTGCCAGCAGCTTAGCGCGCGTTACTTCCTACGAGCAGTACTTC. Together with reference TRBV7-8 and TRBJ2-7, the CDR3 gives the full variable domain: GAGVSQSPRYKVAKRGQDVALRCDPISGHVSLFWYQQALGQGPEFLTYFQNEAQLDKSGLPSDRFFAERPEGSVSTLKIQRTQQEDSAVYLCASSLARVTSYEQYFGPGTRLTVT.